The sequence of this TCR beta chain was determined in a study of T-cell reconstitution after alpha-beta-depleted transplantation in children. The authors prepared the TCRbeta library with unique molecular identifiers. One entry per CDR3 protein, called by TCRdb with MiXCR from the PCR reads. The repertoire has more than 500,000 distinct CDR3 sequences, over 10% of them found once; the top ten carry around 15%. The germline CDR1 and CDR2 sequences are SGHDT and YYEEEE. Trimming removed 4 bases from V and 7 bases from J, with 21 bases in between. The CDR3 totals 16 residues. This clonotype showed up just a few times.

The TCR sequence derives from a female patient aged 2-10 years who had a stem cell transplant for aplastic anemia, so the T cells may come from the graft donor. The material sequenced was PBMCs, mostly from graft donor cells, taken 180 days after TCRalphabeta/CD19-depleted stem cell transplant. This sequence joins TRBV5-6 and TRBJ2-1, with D perhaps given as TRBD1 or TRBD2 (7 bases each). The CDR3 bases are TGTGCCAGCAGCCGTGAGGGGGCGGGAGTAGGAAATGAGCAGTTCTTC. It encodes CASSREGAGVGNEQFF. The full variable domain, in which reference TRBV5-6 and TRBJ2-1 provide the parts outside the CDR3, is DAGVTQSPTHLIKTRGQQVTLRCSPKSGHDTVSWYQQALGQGPQFIFQYYEEEERQRGNFPDRFSGHQFPNYSSELNVNALLLGDSALYLCASSREGAGVGNEQFFGPGTRLTVL.